Following are 11 T cell receptor beta chains from one sample sequenced in a study of beta chain features in type 1 diabetes. The authors reverse transcribed all of the isolated RNA, so sequencing captured expressed TCRB transcripts. Here immunoSEQ multiplex PCR was the method, and the copy in TCRdb shows in-frame clones only, minus some. The sample shows 850,000 to 900,000 clones, around a sixth of them seen only once. The sample taken for sequencing was naive CD4+ T cells from blood. Source of these receptors: a woman between 18 and 30 years old in good health.

The CDR3 here is CASSLTDRGWTSGRFDNEQFF. CDR3 bases: TGTGCCAGCTCACTAACGGACAGGGGGTGGACTAGCGGGAGGTTCGACAATGAGCAGTTCTTC. The genes are TRBV18 and TRBJ2-1, with TRBD2 matching over 14 bases. With 4 bases clipped from V and 5 bases from J, the junction kept 19 bases outside the gene matches. The CDR3 length is 21 residues. Germline lookup yields CDR1 KGHSH and CDR2 LQKENI. Combining the CDR3 with reference TRBV18 and TRBJ2-1 gives the whole variable domain NAGVMQNPRHLVRRRGQEARLRCSPMKGHSHVYWYRQLPEEGLKFMVYLQKENIIDESGMPKERFSAEFPKEGPSILRIQQVVRGDSAAYFCASSLTDRGWTSGRFDNEQFFGPGTRLTVL.

This clone was counted at least ten times. V and J are TRBV23-1 and TRBJ2-1; D is perhaps TRBD1 (6 bases). Being an ORF, TRBV23-1 has a function that is uncertain. V was shortened by 0 bases and J by 6 bases, with 12 bases between the two germline ends. The CDR3 contains 15 residues. This CDR3 is CASSQSPGDCNEQFF. For the CDR3, the DNA is TGCGCCAGCAGTCAATCTCCAGGGGATTGCAATGAGCAGTTCTTC.

This clone was counted only a few times. V is TRBV18 and J is TRBJ2-7; D ambiguous. The V end lost 4 bases, the J end lost 2 bases, and 12 bases lay between the germline ends. Germline CDR1 KGHSH, CDR2 LQKENI. There are 14 residues in the CDR3. CDR3 DNA: TGTGCCAGCTCACTTATCGCAGAAACCTACGAGCAGTACTTC. Translation: CASSLIAETYEQYF.

The gene calls are TRBV27 and TRBJ2-7; D unclear. There are 14 residues in the CDR3. The V and J ends lost 3 bases and 2 bases respectively, with 11 bases between them. Per the germline V gene, CDR1 is MNHEY and CDR2 is SMNVEV (reference sequence). CDR3 sequence reads: CASSFISRPYEQYF. Here the CDR3 DNA reads TGTGCCAGCAGTTTTATTTCCCGGCCCTACGAGCAGTACTTC.

The V call is TRBV5-1, the J call TRBJ2-7; the D is unclear. The CDR3 is made up of 14 amino acids. V was cut by 0 bases and J by 2 bases, with 9 bases left in between. Germline V gene lookup returns CDR1 SGHRS and CDR2 YFSETQ. CDR3 sequence (DNA): TGCGCCAGCAGCTTGGTTGGCAGCACCTACGAGCAGTACTTC. Translation gives CASSLVGSTYEQYF.

The chain uses TRBV5-1 and TRBJ2-7; 10 bases map to TRBD2. The trim removed 2 bases at V and 5 bases at J, leaving 22 bases unmatched. The germline V gene encodes CDR1 SGHRS and CDR2 YFSETQ. The CDR3 is 20 residues long. CDR3 loop: CASSFLVTSGTRFAGHEQYF. The CDR3 DNA reads TGCGCCAGCAGCTTTCTTGTAACTAGCGGGACCCGTTTTGCTGGACACGAGCAGTACTTC.

About this clone itself: Other DNA variants within this sample encode the same CDR3. The chain links TRBV2 to TRBJ2-7, with D unresolved. CDR3 length equals 10 residues. CDR1 is SNHLY and CDR2 is FYNNEI in the germline V gene. Trimming pared 6 bases from V and 3 bases from J, leaving 3 bases between. CDR3 bases: TGTGCCAGCAGAGTCTACGAGCAGTACTTC. Its protein product is CASRVYEQYF.

This chain connects TRBV19 to TRBJ2-7; TRBD1 matches 8 bases. V lost 7 bases to trimming and J lost 5 bases; unmatched junction nucleotides: 7. The CDR3 runs to 13 residues. The V gene's germline CDR1 is LNHDA and CDR2 SQIVND (reference sequence). In nucleotides, the CDR3 is TGTGCCAGTACCCCCCAGGGGGCACACGAGCAGTACTTC. Amino acids: CASTPQGAHEQYF. The variable domain in full, with the rest retrieved from reference TRBV19 and TRBJ2-7, is DGGITQSPKYLFRKEGQNVTLSCEQNLNHDAMYWYRQDPGQGLRLIYYSQIVNDFQKGDIAEGYSVSREKKESFPLTVTSAQKNPTAFYLCASTPQGAHEQYFGPGTRLTVT.

The V gene is TRBV19, the J gene TRBJ2-3; D uncertain. The germline V gene has CDR1 LNHDA and CDR2 SQIVND (reference sequence). Trimming left V 3 bases short and J 5 bases short, with 12 bases between. The CDR3 covers 14 residues. CDR3 sequence reads: CASSMARWEDTQYF. Here the CDR3 DNA reads TGTGCCAGTAGTATGGCCCGGTGGGAAGATACGCAGTATTTT.

The chain recombines TRBV5-1 with TRBJ2-5; either TRBD1 or TRBD2 may supply D (5 bases each). Germline-derived CDR1 and CDR2 are SGHRS and YFSETQ. Trimming took 6 bases from V and 5 from J, leaving 14 bases between them. This CDR3 spans 13 amino acids. CDR3 sequence reads: CASTHPGRETQYF. The DNA for the CDR3 is TGCGCCAGCACCCACCCGGGGCGGGAGACCCAGTACTTC.

This clone came up a few times. The chain links TRBV28 to TRBJ2-3; TRBD2 matches 9 bases. The germline V gene encodes CDR1 MDHEN and CDR2 SYDVKM. The CDR3 consists of 15 residues. The V gene end was trimmed by 10 bases and the J gene end by 8 bases; junction bases not matched to a gene: 16. For the CDR3, the DNA is TGTGCCACCAGGTCGTCTAGCGGGATGGCTATTACGCAGTATTTT. Translated, it gives CATRSSSGMAITQYF.